The 5 T cell receptor beta chains listed next were all sequenced from one sample in a study of beta chain features in type 1 diabetes. The isolated RNA, all of it, was reverse transcribed, so expressed TCRB transcripts were what got sequenced. Generated by immunoSEQ multiplex PCR, the TCRdb table keeps only in-frame clones and is missing some. The sample records 200,000 to 250,000 clones, around 9.6% being singletons. Sequenced sample: naive CD4+ T cells from blood. Receptor source: a woman between 18 and 30 years old in good health.

V is TRBV5-1 and J is TRBJ2-7; TRBD1 matches 7 bases. This CDR3 has 13 amino acids. The germline gives CDR1 SGHRS, CDR2 YFSETQ. Trimming at V came to 4 bases and at J to 6 bases, leaving 7 bases not matched to a gene. The CDR3 DNA is TGCGCCAGCAGCAGGGGGCAGGCCGTCGAGCAGTACTTC. Translation: CASSRGQAVEQYF.

Of note for this clone: A much larger clone sits a single nucleotide away, making a read error possible. The chain uses TRBV5-6 and TRBJ2-3; no definite D call. Germline-derived CDR1 and CDR2 are SGHDT and YYEEEE. V was pared by 4 bases and J by 4 bases, with 4 bases between. This CDR3 is built from 11 residues. For the CDR3, the DNA is TGTGCCAGCAGCCGGGCAGATACGCAGTATTTT. Translation gives CASSRADTQYF.

The chain carries TRBV2 and TRBJ2-7; maybe TRBD2 (7 bases). Germline CDR1 SNHLY, CDR2 FYNNEI. Between the trimmed V and J ends, which lost 6 bases and 2 bases, there was a span of 14 bases. There are 14 residues in the CDR3. This CDR3 reads CASSGSRGPYEQYF. The CDR3 DNA reads TGTGCCAGCAGCGGGTCGCGGGGGCCCTACGAGCAGTACTTC.

The table lists this clone with a few counts. The genes are TRBV18 and TRBJ1-2, with 12 bases identical to TRBD1. The germline gives CDR1 KGHSH, CDR2 LQKENI. The CDR3 totals 17 residues. The V segment lost 6 bases and the J segment 0 bases; nucleotides outside the gene matches: 8. This chain's CDR3 is CASSPGTGGFSNYGYTF. The CDR3 DNA is TGTGCCAGCTCTCCCGGGACAGGGGGCTTCTCTAACTATGGCTACACCTTC.

V is TRBV5-4 and J is TRBJ2-2, with D unresolved. The V gene lost 0 bases and the J gene lost 2 bases, with 11 bases spanning the gap. Per the germline V gene, CDR1 is SGHNT and CDR2 is YYREEE (reference sequence). The CDR3 consists of 16 residues. The DNA for the CDR3 is TGTGCCAGCAGCTTGGTGCGGAGCTCCAACACCGGGGAGCTGTTTTTT. Its protein is CASSLVRSSNTGELFF.